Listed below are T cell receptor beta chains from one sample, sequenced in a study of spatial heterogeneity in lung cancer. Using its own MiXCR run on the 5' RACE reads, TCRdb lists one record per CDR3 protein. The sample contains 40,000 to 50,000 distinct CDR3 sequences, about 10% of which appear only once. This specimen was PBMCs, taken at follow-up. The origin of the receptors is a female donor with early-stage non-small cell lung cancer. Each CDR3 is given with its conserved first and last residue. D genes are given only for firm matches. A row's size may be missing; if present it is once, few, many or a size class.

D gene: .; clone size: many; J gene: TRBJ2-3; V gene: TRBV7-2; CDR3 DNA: TGTGCCAGCAGCCTTCGCAGGTTATCAGATACGCAGTATTTT; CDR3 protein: CASSLRRLSDTQYF
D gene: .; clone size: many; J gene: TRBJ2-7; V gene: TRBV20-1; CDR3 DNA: TGCAGTGCTAGTGATCATTACTCCTACGAGCAGTACTTC; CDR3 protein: CSASDHYSYEQYF
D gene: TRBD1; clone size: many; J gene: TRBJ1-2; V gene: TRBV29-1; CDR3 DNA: TGCAGCGTTGAGCCCGCAGGGGGAGTTGGTGGCTACACCTTC; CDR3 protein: CSVEPAGGVGGYTF
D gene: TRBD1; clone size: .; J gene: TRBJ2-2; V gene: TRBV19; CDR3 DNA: TGTGCCAGTAGCGCACAGGGGTACACCGGGGAGCTGTTTTTT; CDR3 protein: CASSAQGYTGELFF
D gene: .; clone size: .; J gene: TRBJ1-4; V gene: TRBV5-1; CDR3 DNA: TGCGCCAGCAGCTCCACCGCTAGTGAAAAACTGTTTTTT; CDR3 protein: CASSSTASEKLFF
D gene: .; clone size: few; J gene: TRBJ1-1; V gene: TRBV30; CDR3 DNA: TGTGCCTGGAGTTCCTGGGGGGGTGAGGAAAACACTGAAGCTTTCTTT; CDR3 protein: CAWSSWGGEENTEAFF
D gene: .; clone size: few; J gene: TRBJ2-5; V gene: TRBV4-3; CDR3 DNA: TGCGCCAGCAGCCAAGAATTGTCCAGGGGGGGGCTCCAAGAGACCCAGTACTTC; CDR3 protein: CASSQELSRGGLQETQYF
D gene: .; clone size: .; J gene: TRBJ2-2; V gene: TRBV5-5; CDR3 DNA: TGTGCCAGCAGCTTGAGCCATCGGGGAGAGCTGTTTTTT; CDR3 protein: CASSLSHRGELFF
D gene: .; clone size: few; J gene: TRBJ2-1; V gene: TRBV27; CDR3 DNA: TGTGCCAGCAGTCCCCCGGGGAATGAGCAGTTCTTC; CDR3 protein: CASSPPGNEQFF
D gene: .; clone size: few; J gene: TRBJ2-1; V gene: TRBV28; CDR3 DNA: TGTGCCAGCAGATCAATGGGGGGCGCCATGATCTTC; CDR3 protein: CASRSMGGAMIF
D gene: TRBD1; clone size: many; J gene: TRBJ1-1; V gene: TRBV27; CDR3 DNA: TGTGCCAGCAGTTCCTACAGGGGGAACACTGAAGCTTTCTTT; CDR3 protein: CASSSYRGNTEAFF
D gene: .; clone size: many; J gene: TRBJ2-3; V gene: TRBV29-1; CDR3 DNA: TGCAGCGTTGAAGGCGGGTGGGACACAGATACGCAGTATTTT; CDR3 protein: CSVEGGWDTDTQYF
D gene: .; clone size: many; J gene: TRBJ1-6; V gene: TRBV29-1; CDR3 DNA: TGCAGCGTTGGAGCAGGGTCAGGCTCACCCCTCCACTTT; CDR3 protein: CSVGAGSGSPLHF
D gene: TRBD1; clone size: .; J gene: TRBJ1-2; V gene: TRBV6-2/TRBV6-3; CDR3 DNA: TGTGCCAGCAGGAAGACAGGGAGGGACTATGGCTACACCTTC; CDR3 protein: CASRKTGRDYGYTF
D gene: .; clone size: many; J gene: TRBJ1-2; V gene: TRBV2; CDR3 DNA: TGTGCCAGCAGTACGGACGGAAACTATGGCTACACCTTC; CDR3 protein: CASSTDGNYGYTF
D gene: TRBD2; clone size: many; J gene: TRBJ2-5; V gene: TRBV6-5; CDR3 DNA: TGTGCCAGCAGTTACTCGGGGGGAGGGAGAGAGACCCAGTACTTC; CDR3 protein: CASSYSGGGRETQYF
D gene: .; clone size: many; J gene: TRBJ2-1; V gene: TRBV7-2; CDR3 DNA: TGTGCCAGCAAATCCGACCGCTTCTACAATGAGCAGTTCTTC; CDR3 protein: CASKSDRFYNEQFF
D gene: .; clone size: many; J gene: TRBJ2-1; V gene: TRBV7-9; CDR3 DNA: TGTGCCAGCAGCTTAGGATCGGATGAGCAGTTCTTC; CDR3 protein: CASSLGSDEQFF
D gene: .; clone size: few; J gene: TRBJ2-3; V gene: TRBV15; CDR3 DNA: TGTGCCACCAGCAGAGATGGAGGCACAGATACGCAGTATTTT; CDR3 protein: CATSRDGGTDTQYF
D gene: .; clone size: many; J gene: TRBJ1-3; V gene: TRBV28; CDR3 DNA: TGTGCCAGCAGGGAAAGGGGAAACACCATATATTTT; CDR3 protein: CASRERGNTIYF
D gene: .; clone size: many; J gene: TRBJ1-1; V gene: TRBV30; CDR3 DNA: TGTGCCTGGAGTGAGGGGGGCACTGAAGCTTTCTTT; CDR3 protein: CAWSEGGTEAFF
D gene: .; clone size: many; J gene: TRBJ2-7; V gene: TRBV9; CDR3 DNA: TGTGCCAGCAGCGTAGCGGGGGACGAGCAGTACTTC; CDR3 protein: CASSVAGDEQYF
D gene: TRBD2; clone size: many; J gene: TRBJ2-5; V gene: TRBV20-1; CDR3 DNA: TGCAGTGCTAGAGATCCGGGGGGGCCGGGAGAGACCCAGTACTTC; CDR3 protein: CSARDPGGPGETQYF
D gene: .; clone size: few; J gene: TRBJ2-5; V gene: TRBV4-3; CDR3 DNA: TGCGCCAGCAGCCAAAGCCCCAATATGCGGGAGACCCAGTACTTC; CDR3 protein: CASSQSPNMRETQYF
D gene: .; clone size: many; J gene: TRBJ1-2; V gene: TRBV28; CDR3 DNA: TGTGCCAGCAGTTTTTTCACCTATGGCTACACCTTC; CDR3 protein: CASSFFTYGYTF
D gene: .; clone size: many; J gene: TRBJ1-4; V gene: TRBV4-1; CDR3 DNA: TGCGCCAGCAGCCAAGATCTGGCAGGGAGGAATAATGAAAAACTGTTTTTT; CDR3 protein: CASSQDLAGRNNEKLFF
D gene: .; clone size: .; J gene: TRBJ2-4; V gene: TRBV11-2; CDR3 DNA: TGTGCCAGCACCGGGTGGGGGGCCGGAAACATTCAGTACTTC; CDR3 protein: CASTGWGAGNIQYF
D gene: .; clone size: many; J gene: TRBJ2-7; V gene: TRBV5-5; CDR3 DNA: TGTGCCAGCAGCTTGGAGGGGTTGGTTCAGAACGAGCAGTACTTC; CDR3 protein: CASSLEGLVQNEQYF
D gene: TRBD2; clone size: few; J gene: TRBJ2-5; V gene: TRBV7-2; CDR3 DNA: TGTGCCAGCAGCTTAGAACTAGCGGAAGAGACCCAGTACTTC; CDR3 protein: CASSLELAEETQYF
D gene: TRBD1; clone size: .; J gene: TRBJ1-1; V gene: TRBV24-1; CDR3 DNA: TGTGCCACCAGTGATTCCACCGAAGGGGGCAGTCGGAACACTGAAGCTTTCTTT; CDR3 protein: CATSDSTEGGSRNTEAFF
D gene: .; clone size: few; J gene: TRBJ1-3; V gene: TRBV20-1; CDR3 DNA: TGCAGTGCTAGAAGGCAGATCTCTGGAAACACCATATATTTT; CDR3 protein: CSARRQISGNTIYF
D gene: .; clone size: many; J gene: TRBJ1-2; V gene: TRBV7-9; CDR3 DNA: TGTGCCAGCAGCTTAGGCGAGGGCTATGGCTACACCTTC; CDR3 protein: CASSLGEGYGYTF
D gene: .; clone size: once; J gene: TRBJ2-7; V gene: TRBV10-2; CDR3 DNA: TGCGCCAGTTCCCGGCAGGACGACTACGAGCAGTACTTC; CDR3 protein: CASSRQDDYEQYF
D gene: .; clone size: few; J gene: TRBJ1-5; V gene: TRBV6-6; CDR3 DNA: TGTGCCAGCAGTCCCCCAGGCCCCCAGCATTTT; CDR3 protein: CASSPPGPQHF
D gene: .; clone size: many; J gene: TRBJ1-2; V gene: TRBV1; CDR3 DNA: TGCACCAGCAGCCCCCGGGACTATGGCTACACCTTC; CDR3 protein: CTSSPRDYGYTF
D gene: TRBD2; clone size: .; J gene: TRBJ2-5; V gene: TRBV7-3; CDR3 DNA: TGTGCCAGCAGCCCCGGAGCGGGGTCGGAGACCCAGTACTTC; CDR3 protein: CASSPGAGSETQYF
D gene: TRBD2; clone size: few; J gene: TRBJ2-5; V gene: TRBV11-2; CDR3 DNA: TGTGCCAGCAGCCTAGCGGGTCCCGAGGAGACCCAGTACTTC; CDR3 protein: CASSLAGPEETQYF
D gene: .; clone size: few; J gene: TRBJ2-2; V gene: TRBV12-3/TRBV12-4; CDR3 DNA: TGTGCCAGCAGTTTGGGGGAGAACACCGGGGAGCTGTTTTTT; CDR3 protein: CASSLGENTGELFF
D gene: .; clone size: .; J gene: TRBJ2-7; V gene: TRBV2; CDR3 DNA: TGTGCCAGCAGTGAAGCGCTTTTAAGGGGAGAGCAGTACTTC; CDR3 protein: CASSEALLRGEQYF
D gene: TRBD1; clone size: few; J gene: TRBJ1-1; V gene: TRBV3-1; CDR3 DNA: TGTGCCAGCAGCCCCGGTTCCGGGACAGGGGGCCACACTGAAGCTTTCTTT; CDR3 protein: CASSPGSGTGGHTEAFF
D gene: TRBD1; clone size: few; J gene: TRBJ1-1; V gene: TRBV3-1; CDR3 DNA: TGTGCCAGCAGCCACTTGGACAGGGGAGGTGAAGCTTTCTTT; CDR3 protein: CASSHLDRGGEAFF
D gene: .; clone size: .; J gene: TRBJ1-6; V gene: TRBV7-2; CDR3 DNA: TGTGTCAGCGGCTCAGGACCGAGGAGCTCCTATAATTCACCCCTCCACTTT; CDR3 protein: CVSGSGPRSSYNSPLHF
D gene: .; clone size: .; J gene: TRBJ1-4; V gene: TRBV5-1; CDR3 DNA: TGCGCCAGCAGATCCGGATGGGGTAGTGAAAAACTGTTTTTT; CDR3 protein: CASRSGWGSEKLFF
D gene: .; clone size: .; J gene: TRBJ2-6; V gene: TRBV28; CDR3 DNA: TGTGCCAGCAGTCCCACAGCTCCACAGGGCAGGACCCCCGGGGCCAACGTCCTGACTTTC; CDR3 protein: CASSPTAPQGRTPGANVLTF
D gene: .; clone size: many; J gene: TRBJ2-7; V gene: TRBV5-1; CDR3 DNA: TGCGCCAGCAGCCTTAGCGGCTACGAGCAGTACTTC; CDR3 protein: CASSLSGYEQYF
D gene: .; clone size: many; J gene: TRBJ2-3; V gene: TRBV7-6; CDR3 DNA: TGTGCCAGCAGCTTAGCGCCCCCGGGGGCGAGCACAGATACGCAGTATTTT; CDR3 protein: CASSLAPPGASTDTQYF
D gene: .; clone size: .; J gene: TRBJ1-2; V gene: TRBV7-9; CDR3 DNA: TGTGCCAGCAGCCCACCTATTGGGTTTGGCTACACCTTC; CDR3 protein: CASSPPIGFGYTF
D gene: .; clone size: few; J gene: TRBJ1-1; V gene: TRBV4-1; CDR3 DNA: TGCGCCAGCAGCCATGTGGGCCAGGCTGAAGCTTTCTTT; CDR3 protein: CASSHVGQAEAFF
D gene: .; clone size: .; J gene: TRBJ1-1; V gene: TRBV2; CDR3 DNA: TGTGCCAGCAGTGGCGACAGCATCCAAGCTTTCTTT; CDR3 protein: CASSGDSIQAFF
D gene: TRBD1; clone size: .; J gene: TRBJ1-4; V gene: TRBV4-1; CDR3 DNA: TGCGCCAGCAGCCAAAACAGGGGCCTTAATGAAAAACTGTTTTTT; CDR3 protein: CASSQNRGLNEKLFF
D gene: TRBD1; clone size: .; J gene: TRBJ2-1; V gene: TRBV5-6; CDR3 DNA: TGTGCCAGCAGCTTGGGGCGGACAGGGAATGAGCAGTTCTTC; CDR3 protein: CASSLGRTGNEQFF
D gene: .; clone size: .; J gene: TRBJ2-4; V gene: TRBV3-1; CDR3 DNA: TGTGCCAGCAGCCTGAGGGGGTTTCTAGCCAAAAACATTCAGTACTTC; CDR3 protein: CASSLRGFLAKNIQYF